This TCR beta chain was obtained from a study of shared clonotypes between healthy human individuals. The wider study: The plates for each donor numbered three CD4 naive, three CD4 memory, two CD8 naive and one CD8 memory.

Study results and caveats: Naive CD4 clonotype sharing across four donors was 4% to 5%.

On this clone: The antigen is not known.

Replicate sorted-subset PCRs were loaded with around 0.2 ug DNA, 31,000 or so T cell genomes. Assay: immunoSEQ multiplex PCR; the TCRdb copy retains only in-frame clones and omits some. Among 2 million to 2.5 million clones listed, roughly 95% were seen once. The CD4+ fraction was divided into a CD45RA+ naive subset and a CD45RA-negative memory subset. In germline, CDR1 is SGHRS, CDR2 YFSETQ. CDR3 length: 15 residues. Unmatched junction bases numbered 8, after V lost 4 bases and J lost 4 bases. This clonotype originated in a man aged 18 to 30 in good health. The V and J genes are TRBV5-1 and TRBJ2-5, with 9 nucleotides matching TRBD1. Input material: naive CD4+ T cells sorted from blood. Subset: CD45RA+ positively selected. CDR3 nucleotides: TGCGCCAGCAGCGTAACCGGGACAGGGTTAGAGACCCAGTACTTC. As protein: CASSVTGTGLETQYF.